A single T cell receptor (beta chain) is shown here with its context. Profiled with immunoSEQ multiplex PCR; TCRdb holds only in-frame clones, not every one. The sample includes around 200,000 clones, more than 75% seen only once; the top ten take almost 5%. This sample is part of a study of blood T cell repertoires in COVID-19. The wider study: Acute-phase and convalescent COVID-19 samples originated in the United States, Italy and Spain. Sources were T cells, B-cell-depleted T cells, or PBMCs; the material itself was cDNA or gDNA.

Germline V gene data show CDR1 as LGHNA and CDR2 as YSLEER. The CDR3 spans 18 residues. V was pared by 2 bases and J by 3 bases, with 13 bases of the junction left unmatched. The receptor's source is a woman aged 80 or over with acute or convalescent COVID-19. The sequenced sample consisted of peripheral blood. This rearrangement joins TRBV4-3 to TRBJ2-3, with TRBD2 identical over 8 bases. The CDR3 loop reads CASSQRITGTRNTDTQYF. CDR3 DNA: TGCGCCAGCAGCCAACGCATCACCGGGACTAGAAATACAGATACGCAGTATTTT.